The 29 T cell receptor beta chains below were found in one sample sequenced in a study of blood T cell repertoires in COVID-19. The assay was immunoSEQ multiplex PCR, and TCRdb's table has in-frame clones only and misses some. The table lists about 80,000 clones, 80% to 85% of them singletons, with 35% to 40% in the top ten. The specimen sequenced was peripheral blood. These receptors were obtained from a woman aged 70 to 79 with acute or convalescent COVID-19.

The gene calls are TRBV5-6 and TRBJ1-6, with 12 bases identical to TRBD1. Germline V lookup: CDR1 SGHDT, CDR2 YYEEEE. After removal of 4 bases from V and 9 bases from J, the junction contained 2 bases not matched to a gene. The CDR3 runs to 14 residues. CDR3 sequence: CASSGTGGSSPLHF. CDR3 DNA sequence: TGTGCCAGCAGCGGGACAGGGGGCAGTTCACCCCTCCACTTT.

This chain connects TRBV9 to TRBJ1-2; 9 nucleotides align to TRBD1. The CDR3 has 18 amino acids. The germline CDR1 and CDR2 sequences are SGDLS and YYNGEE. V lost 1 base and J lost 8; bases outside the gene matches: 18. The CDR3 reads CASSVPTFRQGESVGYTF. CDR3 in DNA: TGTGCCAGCAGCGTACCAACATTCCGACAGGGGGAATCGGTGGGCTACACCTTC.

The rearrangement joins TRBV12-3 or TRBV12-4 to TRBJ1-5, with a weak D call TRBD1 (5 bases). The CDR3 runs to 13 residues. V was trimmed by 5 bases and J by 4 bases, leaving 9 bases between them. The CDR3 nucleotides are TGTGCCAGCAGTATAACAGGAAATCAGCCCCAGCATTTT. Translation: CASSITGNQPQHF.

This clone has just a few counts. CDR3 loop: CASSIPMTGANYGYTF. Here the CDR3 DNA reads TGTGCCAGTAGTATCCCCATGACAGGGGCTAACTATGGCTACACCTTC. The chain employs TRBV19 and TRBJ1-2; 8 bases match TRBD1. CDR1 is LNHDA, CDR2 SQIVND, per germline (reference sequence). Unmatched junction bases numbered 6, after V lost 3 bases and J lost 0 bases. The CDR3 is made up of 16 amino acids.

The chain uses TRBV7-2 and TRBJ2-1; D possibly corresponds to TRBD2 (5 bases). Deletions cut 0 bases from V and 7 bases from J, with 16 bases between. CDR3 length: 16 amino acids. Germline CDR1 reads SGHTA; CDR2 reads FQGNSA. CDR3 sequence: CASSLALGSGVNEQFF. CDR3 sequence (DNA): TGTGCCAGCAGCTTAGCTCTAGGGAGTGGGGTAAATGAGCAGTTCTTC.

V and J are TRBV7-9 and TRBJ2-7; possibly TRBD2 for D (7 bases). CDR3 length: 15 residues. The V gene lost 3 bases and the J gene lost 2 bases, with 14 bases spanning the gap. CDR1 is SEHNR, CDR2 FQNEAQ, per germline (reference sequence). This CDR3 is CASSLGSGTTYEQYF. DNA for the CDR3: TGTGCCAGCAGCTTGGGGAGCGGGACAACCTACGAGCAGTACTTC.

V usage is TRBV7-2 and J usage is TRBJ1-2; 7 nucleotides agree with TRBD1. CDR3 length equals 16 residues. The V gene's germline CDR1 is SGHTA and CDR2 FQGNSA. The junction had 12 bases not matched to a gene; V was cut back by 1 base and J by 7 bases. The CDR3 here is CASSLEPQGTVAGYTF. CDR3 nucleotides: TGTGCCAGCAGCTTAGAGCCACAGGGGACGGTTGCTGGCTACACCTTC.

V usage is TRBV19 and J usage is TRBJ2-7; a weak D match, TRBD1 (5 bases). With 6 bases removed from V and 6 bases from J, the gap between germline ends came to 15 bases. Germline loops: CDR1 LNHDA, CDR2 SQIVND (reference sequence). The CDR3 has 13 residues. CDR3 DNA sequence: TGTGCCAGTAGGAACCAGGGTGAAGGCGAGCAGTACTTC. Protein sequence: CASRNQGEGEQYF.

The gene calls are TRBV3-1 (or the pseudogene TRBV3-2) and TRBJ2-4; 7 nucleotides match TRBD2. Germline V lookup: CDR1 LGHDT, CDR2 YNNKEL (reference sequence). The trim removed 1 base at V and 3 bases at J, leaving 9 bases unmatched. This CDR3 spans 17 amino acids. CDR3 DNA sequence: TGTGCCAGCAGCCAAGTATCCGGGGGGTTGGTCAAAAACATTCAGTACTTC. It codes for CASSQVSGGLVKNIQYF.

The chain carries TRBV2 and TRBJ1-2; D not certain. CDR1 is SNHLY and CDR2 is FYNNEI in the germline V gene. The ends were cut back, 5 bases at V and 4 bases at J, with 20 bases in the middle. The CDR3 spans 16 residues. The chain's CDR3 is CASSIRASPSGYGYTF. CDR3 sequence (DNA): TGTGCCAGCAGTATTAGGGCTAGTCCCAGCGGCTATGGCTACACCTTC.

This chain links TRBV7-2 with TRBJ2-1; 10 bases line up with TRBD2. V was pared by 3 bases and J by 6 bases, with 17 bases of the junction left unmatched. Germline-derived CDR1 and CDR2 are SGHTA and FQGNSA. The CDR3 length is 19 residues. The CDR3 spells CASSFSSGSGRQSGNEQFF. The CDR3 DNA follows: TGTGCCAGCAGCTTTTCTAGCGGGAGTGGACGCCAATCCGGCAATGAGCAGTTCTTC.

The chain recombines TRBV12-3 or TRBV12-4 with TRBJ1-1, with D uncertain. V was clipped by 3 bases and J by 5 bases, with 7 bases between them. The CDR3 consists of 12 residues. In nucleotides, the CDR3 is TGTGCCAGCAGTTTGGCTTCGACTGAAGCTTTCTTT. Translating it yields CASSLASTEAFF.

V gene TRBV7-9 combines with J gene TRBJ2-1, with TRBD1 identical over 9 bases. The germline V gene encodes CDR1 SEHNR and CDR2 FQNEAQ (reference sequence). CDR3 size: 14 residues. Trimming at V came to 1 base and at J to 6 bases, leaving 1 base not matched to a gene. Written as DNA, the CDR3 is TGTGCCAGCAGCTTAGGGGACAGGGCCAATGAGCAGTTCTTC. This sequence encodes CASSLGDRANEQFF.

This clone showed up just a few times. The chain couples TRBV3-1 (or the pseudogene TRBV3-2) to TRBJ2-7, with D perhaps matching TRBD2 (5 bases). V was clipped by 3 bases and J by 3 bases, with 9 bases between them. The CDR3 sequence is 13 residues long. Germline-derived CDR1 and CDR2 are LGHDT and YNNKEL (reference sequence). The CDR3 here is CASSQGGHYEQYF. DNA of the CDR3: TGTGCCAGCAGCCAGGGCGGGCACTACGAGCAGTACTTC.

V usage is TRBV24-1 and J usage is TRBJ2-1; 14 nucleotides line up with TRBD2. The V gene end was trimmed by 3 bases and the J gene end by 1 base; junction bases not matched to a gene: 10. CDR3 length: 20 amino acids. Germline values: CDR1 KGHDR, CDR2 SFDVKD. The CDR3 nucleotides read TGTGCCACCAGTGATCCCGGGACTAGCGGGAGTCCGAGGTCCTACAATGAGCAGTTCTTC. It translates to CATSDPGTSGSPRSYNEQFF.

CDR3 region: CASSSKLQETQYF. The CDR3 coding sequence is TGTGCCAGCAGTTCCAAGCTTCAAGAGACCCAGTACTTC. The chain uses TRBV5-4 and TRBJ2-5, with D uncertain. The V end was cut by 5 bases, the J end by 2 bases, with 10 bases between. This CDR3 is built from 13 residues. Germline V gene data show CDR1 as SGHNT and CDR2 as YYREEE (reference sequence).

This clone has only one observation. This chain uses TRBV5-1 with TRBJ1-2; D is perhaps TRBD1 (5 bases). The CDR3 loop spans 13 amino acids. V was trimmed by 2 bases and J by 8 bases, leaving 13 bases between them. Germline CDR1 and CDR2: SGHRS and YFSETQ. In DNA form, the CDR3 reads TGCGCCAGCAGCTTTGCAGGGTACACAGGCTACACCTTC. Translation: CASSFAGYTGYTF.

The J gene is TRBJ1-5, the V gene TRBV25-1, with D maybe TRBD1 (5 bases). The V end lost 8 bases, the J end lost 0 bases, and 11 bases lay between the germline ends. CDR3 length equals 14 residues. In germline, CDR1 is MGHDK, CDR2 SYGVNS. The CDR3 loop reads CASQSGNSNQPQHF. The CDR3 DNA follows: TGTGCCAGCCAATCAGGGAATAGCAATCAGCCCCAGCATTTT. Supplemented by reference TRBV25-1 and TRBJ1-5, the full variable domain reads EADIYQTPRYLVIGTGKKITLECSQTMGHDKMYWYQQDPGMELHLIHYSYGVNSTEKGDLSSESTVSRIRTEHFPLTLESARPSHTSQYLCASQSGNSNQPQHFGDGTRLSIL.

V usage is TRBV5-1 and J usage is TRBJ2-5; possibly TRBD2 for D (6 bases). Germline V CDR1 and CDR2: SGHRS, YFSETQ. Trimming took 2 bases from V and 7 from J, leaving 18 bases between them. The CDR3 spans 15 residues. For the CDR3, the DNA is TGCGCCAGCAGCTTAAGTCGGGGCGCGGAGGGGACCCAGTACTTC. Translated, it gives CASSLSRGAEGTQYF.

The chain combines TRBV10-1 with TRBJ2-1; 10 bases agree with TRBD2. Trimming at V came to 4 bases and at J to 6 bases, leaving 3 bases not matched to a gene. CDR3 length equals 14 residues. CDR1 is WNHNN and CDR2 is SYGVQD in the germline V gene (reference sequence). The CDR3 protein is CASSASGSVNEQFF. The DNA of the CDR3 is TGCGCCAGCAGTGCTAGCGGGAGTGTCAATGAGCAGTTCTTC.

The V and J genes are TRBV13 and TRBJ2-1, with 9 bases that match TRBD2. CDR3 length: 16 residues. V lost 7 bases to trimming and J lost 1 base; unmatched junction nucleotides: 8. CDR1 is PRHDT, CDR2 FYEKMQ, per germline (reference sequence). The CDR3 protein is CASTLSGSESYNEQFF. The CDR3, as DNA: TGTGCCAGCACCCTTAGCGGGAGTGAATCCTACAATGAGCAGTTCTTC.

This clone was detected only a few times. This rearrangement joins TRBV30 to TRBJ1-2, with D unresolved. This CDR3 comprises 14 residues. Trimming took 1 base from V and 4 from J, leaving 13 bases between them. Germline V gene lookup returns CDR1 GTSNPN and CDR2 SVGIG (reference sequence). The CDR3 here is CAWSGARFRYGYTF. CDR3 sequence (DNA): TGTGCCTGGAGTGGGGCCCGGTTTCGCTATGGCTACACCTTC.

This sequence joins TRBV21-1 and TRBJ2-4; the D call of TRBD1 is as the table states it, not checked on the DNA. TRBV21-1 is given as a pseudogene. CDR3 size: 13 residues. Here the CDR3 DNA reads TGTGCCAGCAGCAGCCGGACAGAGGGTATTCAGTACTTC. Translated: CASSSRTEGIQYF.

J is TRBJ1-5 and V is TRBV5-8, with TRBD1 matching 8 bases. The trim removed 2 bases at V and 6 bases at J, leaving 4 bases unmatched. The CDR3 contains 14 residues. Germline values: CDR1 SGHTS, CDR2 YDEGEE. The CDR3 DNA reads TGTGCCAGCAGCTTAATGACAGGGGTTCAGCCCCAGCATTTT. As protein: CASSLMTGVQPQHF.

V is TRBV29-1 and J is TRBJ1-1; 8 bases are a match to TRBD1. This CDR3 spans 14 amino acids. Trimming cost V 6 bases and J 7 bases; bases outside gene matches: 13. The germline CDR1 and CDR2 sequences are SQVTM and ANQGSEA. The DNA of the CDR3 is TGCAGCGTCGGCCGCAGGGGGCCGGGTAGTGAAGCTTTCTTT. Translation gives CSVGRRGPGSEAFF.

This rearrangement joins TRBV5-1 to TRBJ2-2; 7 bases align to TRBD1. J lost 3 bases, V lost 0 bases, and 2 bases had no gene match. Germline V CDR1 and CDR2: SGHRS, YFSETQ. The CDR3 is made up of 15 amino acids. The chain's CDR3 is CASSLEGAYTGELFF. CDR3 coding DNA: TGCGCCAGCAGCTTGGAGGGGGCTTACACCGGGGAGCTGTTTTTT.

This clone was picked up one time. V and J are TRBV6-2 or TRBV6-3 and TRBJ1-5, with 9 positions matching TRBD1. The CDR3 runs 18 residues. The junction had 15 bases not matched to a gene; V was cut back by 4 bases and J by 5 bases. Per germline, CDR1 MNHEY and CDR2 SVGEGT. The CDR3 bases are TGTGCCAGCAGTTTCGGGACAGGGAATCCTAGAGTGGATCAGCCCCAGCATTTT. Its translation: CASSFGTGNPRVDQPQHF.

The chain has TRBV6-1 and TRBJ2-1; D remains ambiguous. Germline V gene lookup returns CDR1 MNHNS and CDR2 SASEGT. V lost 0 bases to trimming and J lost 8 bases, with 11 bases between them. The CDR3 is 14 residues long. This chain's CDR3 is CASSEAAPPYEQFF. CDR3 bases: TGTGCCAGCAGTGAAGCGGCCCCGCCGTATGAGCAGTTCTTC.

The chain uses TRBV7-2 and TRBJ2-7; D ambiguous. CDR1 and CDR2 from the germline V gene are SGHTA and FQGNSA. The CDR3 extends over 14 amino acids. The V end lost 6 bases, the J end lost 2 bases, and 14 bases lay between the germline ends. The chain's CDR3 is CASSRLIVPYEQYF. The CDR3 bases are TGTGCCAGCAGTCGACTTATAGTCCCCTACGAGCAGTACTTC. Full variable domain (outside the CDR3, taken from reference TRBV7-2 and TRBJ2-7): GAGVSQSPSNKVTEKGKDVELRCDPISGHTALYWYRQSLGQGLEFLIYFQGNSAPDKSGLPSDRFSAERTGGSVSTLTIQRTQQEDSAVYLCASSRLIVPYEQYFGPGTRLTVT.